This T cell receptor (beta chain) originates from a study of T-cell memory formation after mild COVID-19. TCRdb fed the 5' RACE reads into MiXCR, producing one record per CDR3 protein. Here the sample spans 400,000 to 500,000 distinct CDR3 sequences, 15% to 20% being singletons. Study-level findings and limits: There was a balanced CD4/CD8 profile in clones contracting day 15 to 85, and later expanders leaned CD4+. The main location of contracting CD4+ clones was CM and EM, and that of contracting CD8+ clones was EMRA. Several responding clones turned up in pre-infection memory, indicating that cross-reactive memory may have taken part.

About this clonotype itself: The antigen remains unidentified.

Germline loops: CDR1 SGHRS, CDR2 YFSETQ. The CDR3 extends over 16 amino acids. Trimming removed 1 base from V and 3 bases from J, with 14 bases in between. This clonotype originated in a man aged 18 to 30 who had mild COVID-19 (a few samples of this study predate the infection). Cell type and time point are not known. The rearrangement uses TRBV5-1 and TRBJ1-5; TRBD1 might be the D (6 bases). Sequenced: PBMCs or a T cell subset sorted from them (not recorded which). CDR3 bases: TGCGCCAGCAGCTTGTTTCCAGGGGAGTCCAATCAGCCCCAGCATTTT. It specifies CASSLFPGESNQPQHF. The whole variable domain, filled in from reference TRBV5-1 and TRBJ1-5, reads KAGVTQTPRYLIKTRGQQVTLSCSPISGHRSVSWYQQTPGQGLQFLFEYFSETQRNKGNFPGRFSGRQFSNSRSEMNVSTLELGDSALYLCASSLFPGESNQPQHFGDGTRLSIL.